Here is one T cell receptor (beta chain) with its context. This clone appeared a single time. There is no known antigen for this receptor. No per-base quality is available; no much larger clone lies one base away. One collaborating source in Seattle enrolled patients during active infection and followed them longitudinally through the course of disease. The collaborating institutions used their own protocols to collect whole blood in K2EDTA tubes. For TCRbeta analysis, collaborators shipped samples as frozen whole blood, isolated PBMCs, or DNA extracted from either of those sample types. TCRbeta CDR3 regions were amplified from genomic DNA by means of the immunoSEQ Assay, a bias-controlled multiplex PCR. As for the authors' bioinformatics: Within the assay, amplification of reference gene primers was used to estimate how many nucleated cells each sample contained. To quantify the absolute abundance of each unique TCRbeta CDR3 rearrangement, sequence reads were collapsed and filtered. Productive Simpson clonality was computed per sample as the square root of Simpson's diversity index over productive rearrangements. Sourced from immuneACCESS, this table was stored by TCRdb with only in-frame sequences that have V and J called. A share of the clones is absent; for the studies checked, an unresolved V gene accounts for under half, and the remainder has no known explanation. That table is the source of V, J and clone size, and D and trimming were worked out from the DNA. Present in this sample are 140,000 to 150,000 clones, around 84% of which were seen just once. Under 10% of the sample is held by the ten biggest clonotypes.

The sample comes from a study of blood T cell repertoires in COVID-19 (dated by TCRdb to 2019 to 2021). Regarding the complete study: Samples covering the acute and convalescent phases of COVID-19 were provided by collaborators in the United States, Italy and Spain. The material from the prospective study consisted of cDNA or gDNA derived from T cells, B-cell-depleted T cells, or PBMCs. The dataset comprised deeply sampled blood TCRbeta repertoires from subjects exposed to, actively infected with, or recovered from COVID-19. The repertoires were released in a freely available public database intended as a resource for research on the immune response to SARS-CoV-2. Samples were obtained from the ongoing ImmuneRACE study (first 160 participants) and from 950 to 1,500 subjects provided by 6 global collaborators. A de-identified subject ID, COVID-19 status, age in years and sex were almost always included in the sample metadata. HLA class I and class II types, where available, came from metadata supplied by the sample provider rather than from assay-based typing.

Points the paper makes about the study in general: The amount of clinical and demographic metadata varied by source and participant and was provided uncurated.

Sequencing was done on a sample of peripheral blood. The origin of this receptor is a man aged 25-40 years with COVID-19, enrolled during active disease.

The CDR3 region: CASSVAGTAPYQETQYF. The DNA sequence follows: TGTGCCAGCAGCGTAGCTGGGACAGCACCTTACCAAGAGACCCAGTACTTC. Recombination connected TRBV9 to TRBJ2-5, with 7 central nucleotides matching TRBD1. Per the germline V gene, SGDLS is the CDR1 and YYNGEE is the CDR2. Trimming leaves V shorter by 0 bases and J shorter by 0 bases, with the junction holding 8 bases beyond the gene matches. The CDR3, from cysteine to phenylalanine, totals 17 residues. Of all the DNA, just the CDR3 is kept, 51 bases in frame from base 1.